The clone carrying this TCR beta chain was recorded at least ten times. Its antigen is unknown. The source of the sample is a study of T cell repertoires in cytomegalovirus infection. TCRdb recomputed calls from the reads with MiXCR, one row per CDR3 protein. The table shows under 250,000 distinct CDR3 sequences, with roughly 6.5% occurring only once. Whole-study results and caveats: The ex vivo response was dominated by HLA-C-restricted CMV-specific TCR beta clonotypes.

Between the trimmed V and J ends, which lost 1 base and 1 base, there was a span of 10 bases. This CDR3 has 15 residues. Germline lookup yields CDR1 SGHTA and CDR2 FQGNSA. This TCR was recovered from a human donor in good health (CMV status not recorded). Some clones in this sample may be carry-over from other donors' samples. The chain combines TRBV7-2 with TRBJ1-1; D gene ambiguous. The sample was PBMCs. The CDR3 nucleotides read TGTGCCAGCAGCTTAGGGTCAGCCAAGAACACTGAAGCTTTCTTT. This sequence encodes CASSLGSAKNTEAFF.